This TCR beta chain was profiled in a study of response to subunit inactivated influenza vaccine. The trim removed 1 base at V and 2 bases at J, leaving 5 bases unmatched. The CDR3 runs 16 residues. Germline V CDR1 and CDR2: DFQATT, SNEGSKA (reference sequence). TCRdb ran MiXCR on the RT-PCR reads and lists one entry per CDR3 protein. The repertoire includes roughly 700,000 distinct CDR3 sequences, approximately 15% of them detected once, and around 7.3% sits in the top ten. This sample comprised PBMCs from blood, obtained around two weeks before vaccination. The sequence derives from a man in his fifties who received an inactivated influenza vaccine. This chain joins TRBV20-1 and TRBJ2-7, with 13 bases fitting TRBD2. CDR3 in amino acids: CSARAPGTSGTYEQYF. In nucleotides, the CDR3 is TGCAGTGCTAGAGCTCCCGGGACTAGCGGGACCTACGAGCAGTACTTC.